This TCR beta chain was sequenced in a study of OX40 agonist ivuxolimab in advanced cancers. Germline values: CDR1 SGHDN, CDR2 FVKESK. V lost 4 bases, J lost 5 bases, and 6 bases stayed unmatched. The CDR3 covers 14 residues. The repertoire was sequenced with immunoSEQ multiplex PCR; TCRdb's copy has only in-frame clones and lacks some. The data contain around 68,000 clones, roughly 90% of them singletons. The source is an adult with an advanced solid tumor such as melanoma, head and neck, liver or kidney cancer. The chain is built from TRBV14 and TRBJ2-7, with 9 positions matching TRBD1. This sample comprised CD4+ or CD8+ T cells sorted from blood, obtained in a trial of the OX40 agonist ivuxolimab. For the CDR3, the DNA is TGTGCCAGCAGCCTTACAGGGGGCATCGACGAGCAGTACTTC. It specifies CASSLTGGIDEQYF.